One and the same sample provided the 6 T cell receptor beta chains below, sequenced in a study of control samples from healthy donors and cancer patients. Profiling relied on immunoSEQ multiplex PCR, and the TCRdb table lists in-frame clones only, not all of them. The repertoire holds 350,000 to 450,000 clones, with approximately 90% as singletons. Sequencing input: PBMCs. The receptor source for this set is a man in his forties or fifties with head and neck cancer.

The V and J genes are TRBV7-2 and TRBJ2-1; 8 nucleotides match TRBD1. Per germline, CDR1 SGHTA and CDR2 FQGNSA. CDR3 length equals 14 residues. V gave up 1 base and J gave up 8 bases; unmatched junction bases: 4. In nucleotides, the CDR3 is TGTGCCAGCAGCTTAGACGGACAGGGTCATGAGCAGTTCTTC. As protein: CASSLDGQGHEQFF. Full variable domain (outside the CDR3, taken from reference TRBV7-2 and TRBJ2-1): GAGVSQSPSNKVTEKGKDVELRCDPISGHTALYWYRQSLGQGLEFLIYFQGNSAPDKSGLPSDRFSAERTGGSVSTLTIQRTQQEDSAVYLCASSLDGQGHEQFFGPGTRLTVL.

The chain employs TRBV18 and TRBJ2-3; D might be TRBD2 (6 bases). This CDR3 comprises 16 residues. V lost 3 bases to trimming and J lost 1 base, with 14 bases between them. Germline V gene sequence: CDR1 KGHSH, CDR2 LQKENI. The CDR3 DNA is TGTGCCAGCTCACCGCTGGGGGGTCTGGGCACAGATACGCAGTATTTT. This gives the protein CASSPLGGLGTDTQYF.

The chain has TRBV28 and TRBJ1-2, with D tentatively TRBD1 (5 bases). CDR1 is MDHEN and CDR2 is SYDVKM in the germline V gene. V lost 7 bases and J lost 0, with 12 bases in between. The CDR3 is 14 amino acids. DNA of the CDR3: TGTGCCAGCAAAAGGGGATATTCTAACTATGGCTACACCTTC. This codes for CASKRGYSNYGYTF.

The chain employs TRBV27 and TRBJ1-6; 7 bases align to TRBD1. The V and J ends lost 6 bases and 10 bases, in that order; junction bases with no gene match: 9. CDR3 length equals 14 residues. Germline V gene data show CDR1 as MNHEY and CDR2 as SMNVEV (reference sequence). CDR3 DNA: TGTGCCAGCAGACTCAGGGGGGTCAACTCACCCCTCCACTTT. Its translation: CASRLRGVNSPLHF.

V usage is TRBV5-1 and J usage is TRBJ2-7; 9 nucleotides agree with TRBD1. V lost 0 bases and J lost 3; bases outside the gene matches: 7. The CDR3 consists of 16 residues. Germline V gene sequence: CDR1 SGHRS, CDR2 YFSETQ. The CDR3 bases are TGCGCCAGCAGCTTGGCCGTGGGACAGGGCGGCTACGAGCAGTACTTC. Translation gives CASSLAVGQGGYEQYF.

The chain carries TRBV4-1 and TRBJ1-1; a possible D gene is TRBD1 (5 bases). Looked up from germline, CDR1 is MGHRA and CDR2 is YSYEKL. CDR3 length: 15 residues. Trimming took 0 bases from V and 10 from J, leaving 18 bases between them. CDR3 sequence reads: CASSQDRGRALRAFF. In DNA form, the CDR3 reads TGCGCCAGCAGCCAAGATAGGGGCCGAGCACTACGAGCTTTCTTT.